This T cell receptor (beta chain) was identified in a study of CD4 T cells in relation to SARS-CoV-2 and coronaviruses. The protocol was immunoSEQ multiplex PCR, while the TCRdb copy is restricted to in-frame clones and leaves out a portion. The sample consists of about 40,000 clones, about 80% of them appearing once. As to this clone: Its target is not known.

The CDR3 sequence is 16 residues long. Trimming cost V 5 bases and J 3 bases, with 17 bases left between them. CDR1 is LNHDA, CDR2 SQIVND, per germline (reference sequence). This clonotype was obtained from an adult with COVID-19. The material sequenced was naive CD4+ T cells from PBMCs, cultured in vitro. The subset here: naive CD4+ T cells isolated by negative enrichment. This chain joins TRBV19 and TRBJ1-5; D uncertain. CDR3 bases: TGTGCCAGTAGTTTCGGGGTAGGCTTAAACAATCAGCCCCAGCATTTT. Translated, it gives CASSFGVGLNNQPQHF.